This T cell receptor beta chain was found in a study of shared clonotypes between healthy human individuals. Overall study: Three CD4 naive, three CD4 memory, two CD8 naive and one CD8 memory plate were used per donor. Overall study findings and caveats: Of the naive CD4 clonotypes, roughly 5% were shared across several donors.

The genomic DNA of each subset was split evenly across several immunoSEQ plates. Clones were read by immunoSEQ multiplex PCR, and TCRdb kept only the in-frame ones, dropping some. The repertoire holds roughly 2,300,000 clones, with about 90% as singletons. As concerns this clone: The antigen is not known.

This sequence was found in a man younger than 30 in good health. Some clones in this sample may be carry-over from other donors' samples. The sequenced sample consisted of naive CD4+ T cells from PBMCs. Specified subset: CD45RA+ positively selected.

The CDR3 coding sequence is TGTGCCAGCACCTTGAGGGCTAGCGGGAGGGCCTCCTACGAGCAGTACTTC. Translating gives CASTLRASGRASYEQYF. V usage is TRBV2 and J usage is TRBJ2-7; 12 bases fit TRBD2. This CDR3 is built from 17 residues. V shed 7 bases and J 0 bases; nucleotides not matched to a gene: 10. Germline values: CDR1 SNHLY, CDR2 FYNNEI. The variable domain in full, with the rest retrieved from reference TRBV2 and TRBJ2-7, is EPEVTQTPSHQVTQMGQEVILRCVPISNHLYFYWYRQILGQKVEFLVSFYNNEISEKSEIFDDQFSVERPDGSNFTLKIRSTKLEDSAMYFCASTLRASGRASYEQYFGPGTRLTVT.